Listed below are T cell receptor beta chains from one sample, sequenced in a study of technical replicates of blood from four donors. This table comes from immunoSEQ multiplex PCR, and its TCRdb copy is limited to in-frame clones, with some not included. The sample has about 100,000 clones, roughly 95% seen once. What was sequenced was T cells isolated from PBMCs. These receptors all come from a human donor in good health. The conserved cysteine and the conserved F or W are not part of the CDR3 here. Each record gives: J gene, V gene, CDR3 protein.

j_call: TRBJ2-5
v_call: TRBV6-5
cdr3_aa: ASSLIRTGGQETQY

j_call: TRBJ2-2
v_call: TRBV7-8
cdr3_aa: ASSFLPGQGITGELF

j_call: TRBJ1-2
v_call: TRBV7-9
cdr3_aa: ASSLQGGYT

j_call: TRBJ2-1
v_call: TRBV4-1
cdr3_aa: ASSQDQGPKEF

j_call: TRBJ2-2
v_call: TRBV4-1
cdr3_aa: ASSLPRDTLNTGELF

j_call: TRBJ2-1
v_call: TRBV29-1
cdr3_aa: SVLPHNNEQF

j_call: TRBJ2-7
v_call: TRBV6-5
cdr3_aa: ASRAGLSTSYEQY

j_call: TRBJ2-1
v_call: TRBV10-1
cdr3_aa: ASSDGGSGRYEQF

j_call: TRBJ2-3
v_call: TRBV5-4
cdr3_aa: ASSLLSSGGAPDTQY

j_call: TRBJ1-5
v_call: TRBV7-2
cdr3_aa: ASDSPNQPQH

j_call: TRBJ2-7
v_call: TRBV5-1
cdr3_aa: ASRVQGTNYEQY

j_call: TRBJ2-3
v_call: TRBV6-4
cdr3_aa: AIQPRLDESTDTQY

j_call: TRBJ2-1
v_call: TRBV27
cdr3_aa: ASRPGLNENNEQF

j_call: TRBJ2-3
v_call: TRBV28
cdr3_aa: ASSFTRAFSTDTQY

j_call: TRBJ1-1
v_call: TRBV7-8
cdr3_aa: ASSWAANTEAF

j_call: TRBJ2-3
v_call: TRBV5-4
cdr3_aa: ASSFSPREADTQY

j_call: TRBJ2-7
v_call: TRBV21-1
cdr3_aa: ASSKGKTGKYVGYEQY

j_call: TRBJ2-1
v_call: TRBV29-1
cdr3_aa: SVVTGYGLEGLAANEQF

j_call: TRBJ2-7
v_call: TRBV4-1
cdr3_aa: ASSQLTGASYEQY

j_call: TRBJ1-2
v_call: TRBV6-1
cdr3_aa: ASTGYRDGYT

j_call: TRBJ1-5
v_call: TRBV6-5
cdr3_aa: ASSNRQGNQPQH

j_call: TRBJ2-7
v_call: TRBV5-5
cdr3_aa: ASSLVALREQY

j_call: TRBJ2-7
v_call: TRBV28
cdr3_aa: ASRSGGTVYEQY

j_call: TRBJ2-5
v_call: TRBV4-1
cdr3_aa: ASSQVWTSGEETQY

j_call: TRBJ2-1
v_call: TRBV5-6
cdr3_aa: ASSFSRDRGYNEQF

j_call: TRBJ2-7
v_call: TRBV28
cdr3_aa: ASSFGADGVPYEQY

j_call: TRBJ1-2
v_call: TRBV19
cdr3_aa: ASSQGYYGYT

j_call: TRBJ2-3
v_call: TRBV4-1
cdr3_aa: ASSQGLATDTQY